This is a list of T cell receptor beta chains from one sample in a study of blood T cells in healthy people across ages. TCRdb processed the 5' RACE reads anew with MiXCR; each CDR3 protein has one entry. The sample yields about 780,000 distinct CDR3 sequences, about half seen once. The sequencing input was blood. These receptors were collected from a man older than 75 in good health. CDR3s include the opening cysteine and the closing phenylalanine or tryptophan. Fields, in order: V gene, J gene, clone size, D gene, CDR3 protein, CDR3 DNA. A D gene is named only where the DNA matches it firmly. Expanded clones get a size class; other rows say once, few or many, or leave the size out.

v_gene: TRBV29-1; j_gene: TRBJ1-3; abundance: .; d_gene: .; CDR3aa: CSVGEGIGNTIYF; CDR3nt: TGCAGCGTTGGAGAGGGTATAGGAAACACCATATATTTT
v_gene: TRBV7-2; j_gene: TRBJ2-3; abundance: .; d_gene: TRBD2; CDR3aa: CASSLSGGGGTDTQYF; CDR3nt: TGTGCCAGCAGCTTATCCGGCGGGGGTGGCACAGATACGCAGTATTTT
v_gene: TRBV10-3; j_gene: TRBJ2-5; abundance: .; d_gene: TRBD2; CDR3aa: CAIRSGEQETQYF; CDR3nt: TGTGCCATCAGGAGCGGGGAGCAAGAGACCCAGTACTTC
v_gene: TRBV5-1; j_gene: TRBJ2-7; abundance: few; d_gene: .; CDR3aa: CASSLKTGLHQAYF; CDR3nt: TGCGCCAGCAGCTTGAAGACTGGTCTACACCAAGCGTACTTC
v_gene: TRBV4-3; j_gene: TRBJ1-4; abundance: .; d_gene: TRBD1; CDR3aa: CASSRDRGLNQFNNEKLFF; CDR3nt: TGCGCCAGCAGCCGTGACAGGGGATTAAACCAGTTTAACAATGAAAAACTGTTTTTT
v_gene: TRBV3-1; j_gene: TRBJ2-2; abundance: few; d_gene: TRBD2; CDR3aa: CASSQAAVSGRGTGELFF; CDR3nt: TGTGCCAGCAGCCAAGCTGCGGTTAGCGGGAGAGGCACCGGGGAGCTGTTTTTT
v_gene: TRBV12-3/TRBV12-4; j_gene: TRBJ2-1; abundance: .; d_gene: .; CDR3aa: CASREDNEQFF; CDR3nt: TGTGCCAGCAGGGAAGATAATGAGCAGTTCTTC
v_gene: TRBV27; j_gene: TRBJ2-2; abundance: .; d_gene: TRBD2; CDR3aa: CASSLGTSGRPNTGELFF; CDR3nt: TGTGCCAGCAGTCTTGGGACTAGCGGGAGACCAAACACCGGGGAGCTGTTTTTT
v_gene: TRBV7-8; j_gene: TRBJ1-1; abundance: .; d_gene: TRBD1; CDR3aa: CASSSGTGGCEAFF; CDR3nt: TGTGCCAGCAGCTCCGGGACAGGGGGCTGTGAAGCTTTCTTT
v_gene: TRBV19; j_gene: TRBJ2-1; abundance: few; d_gene: .; CDR3aa: CASSMVYNEQFF; CDR3nt: TGTGCCAGTAGTATGGTCTACAATGAGCAGTTCTTC
v_gene: TRBV10-3; j_gene: TRBJ1-6; abundance: .; d_gene: .; CDR3aa: CAISGQNNSPLHF; CDR3nt: TGTGCCATCAGCGGACAGAATAATTCACCCCTCCACTTT
v_gene: TRBV2; j_gene: TRBJ2-3; abundance: few; d_gene: .; CDR3aa: CASRQEFGTDTQYF; CDR3nt: TGTGCCAGCCGACAGGAATTCGGCACAGATACGCAGTATTTT
v_gene: TRBV5-5; j_gene: TRBJ2-1; abundance: .; d_gene: .; CDR3aa: CANSLEGGEQFF; CDR3nt: TGTGCCAACAGCTTGGAGGGAGGTGAGCAGTTCTTC
v_gene: TRBV4-3; j_gene: TRBJ1-1; abundance: few; d_gene: .; CDR3aa: CASSQGILLGNTEAFF; CDR3nt: TGCGCCAGCAGCCAGGGGATCCTATTGGGGAACACTGAAGCTTTCTTT
v_gene: TRBV5-1; j_gene: TRBJ2-1; abundance: few; d_gene: TRBD2; CDR3aa: CASSLLAGTNNEQFF; CDR3nt: TGCGCCAGCAGCTTGCTAGCGGGTACGAATAATGAGCAGTTCTTC
v_gene: TRBV20-1; j_gene: TRBJ2-1; abundance: .; d_gene: TRBD2; CDR3aa: CSAAGLAGTNEQFF; CDR3nt: TGCAGTGCCGCGGGACTAGCGGGGACCAATGAGCAGTTCTTC
v_gene: TRBV20-1; j_gene: TRBJ1-1; abundance: .; d_gene: TRBD1; CDR3aa: CSASRTGGTEAFF; CDR3nt: TGCAGTGCTAGCAGGACAGGGGGCACTGAAGCTTTCTTT
v_gene: TRBV20-1; j_gene: TRBJ1-4; abundance: .; d_gene: .; CDR3aa: CSARDGVRSNEKLFF; CDR3nt: TGCAGTGCTAGAGATGGGGTCAGGTCGAATGAAAAACTGTTTTTT
v_gene: TRBV24-1; j_gene: TRBJ2-2; abundance: .; d_gene: .; CDR3aa: CATGAGELFF; CDR3nt: TGTGCCACCGGCGCCGGGGAGCTGTTTTTT
v_gene: TRBV20-1; j_gene: TRBJ1-2; abundance: many; d_gene: .; CDR3aa: CSAFRTVQNGYTF; CDR3nt: TGCAGTGCTTTCCGGACAGTCCAGAACGGCTACACCTTC
v_gene: TRBV7-2; j_gene: TRBJ2-1; abundance: few; d_gene: .; CDR3aa: CASSPPDQVSYNEQFF; CDR3nt: TGTGCCAGCAGCCCCCCCGACCAGGTCTCCTACAATGAGCAGTTCTTC
v_gene: TRBV7-2; j_gene: TRBJ2-1; abundance: few; d_gene: .; CDR3aa: CASSLAIGYNEQFF; CDR3nt: TGTGCCAGCAGCTTAGCGATCGGTTACAATGAGCAGTTCTTC
v_gene: TRBV7-2; j_gene: TRBJ2-7; abundance: .; d_gene: .; CDR3aa: CASSFGVGGTYEQYF; CDR3nt: TGTGCCAGCAGCTTTGGGGTCGGCGGGACCTACGAGCAGTACTTC
v_gene: TRBV5-8; j_gene: TRBJ2-1; abundance: .; d_gene: TRBD2; CDR3aa: CASSFPTGGLYNEQFF; CDR3nt: TGTGCCAGCAGCTTCCCCACGGGAGGGCTCTACAATGAGCAGTTCTTC
v_gene: TRBV7-6; j_gene: TRBJ2-1; abundance: once; d_gene: .; CDR3aa: CASSPRDSLNEQFF; CDR3nt: TGTGCCAGCAGCCCCCGGGACTCCTTAAATGAGCAGTTCTTC
v_gene: TRBV7-3; j_gene: TRBJ2-5; abundance: .; d_gene: .; CDR3aa: CASSRMGPQETQYF; CDR3nt: TGTGCCAGCAGCCGGATGGGGCCACAAGAGACCCAGTACTTC
v_gene: TRBV2; j_gene: TRBJ1-2; abundance: few; d_gene: .; CDR3aa: CASSEESYYGYTF; CDR3nt: TGTGCCAGCAGTGAAGAGAGTTACTATGGCTACACCTTC
v_gene: TRBV20-1; j_gene: TRBJ2-7; abundance: .; d_gene: TRBD2; CDR3aa: CSARLAGGSNEQYF; CDR3nt: TGCAGTGCTAGGCTAGCGGGGGGTTCTAACGAGCAGTACTTC
v_gene: TRBV2; j_gene: TRBJ2-2; abundance: many; d_gene: .; CDR3aa: CASSDGPANTGELFF; CDR3nt: TGTGCCAGCAGTGATGGTCCCGCGAACACCGGGGAGCTGTTTTTT
v_gene: TRBV7-2; j_gene: TRBJ2-7; abundance: .; d_gene: .; CDR3aa: CASSLLGEIGSEQYF; CDR3nt: TGTGCCAGCAGCTTATTAGGAGAGATAGGTTCCGAGCAGTACTTC
v_gene: TRBV28; j_gene: TRBJ2-7; abundance: few; d_gene: TRBD2; CDR3aa: CASSSLALAGSYEQYF; CDR3nt: TGTGCCAGCAGTTCTCTCGCTCTAGCGGGAAGCTACGAGCAGTACTTC
v_gene: TRBV2; j_gene: TRBJ2-3; abundance: .; d_gene: .; CDR3aa: CASARVGTDTQYF; CDR3nt: TGTGCCAGCGCTCGAGTCGGCACAGATACGCAGTATTTT
v_gene: TRBV20-1; j_gene: TRBJ1-2; abundance: .; d_gene: .; CDR3aa: CSANGREGYTF; CDR3nt: TGCAGTGCTAATGGGAGGGAGGGCTACACCTTC
v_gene: TRBV2; j_gene: TRBJ2-1; abundance: .; d_gene: .; CDR3aa: CASVRSSYNEQFF; CDR3nt: TGTGCCAGCGTCCGGAGCTCCTACAATGAGCAGTTCTTC
v_gene: TRBV11-3; j_gene: TRBJ2-3; abundance: .; d_gene: .; CDR3aa: CASSPFRGSTDTQYF; CDR3nt: TGTGCCAGCAGCCCTTTCAGGGGTAGCACAGATACGCAGTATTTT
v_gene: TRBV20-1; j_gene: TRBJ2-5; abundance: once; d_gene: .; CDR3aa: CSAQFGNEQYF; CDR3nt: TGCAGTGCCCAGTTCGGGAATGAGCAGTACTTC
v_gene: TRBV21-1; j_gene: TRBJ2-7; abundance: .; d_gene: .; CDR3aa: CASPGQGAHEQYF; CDR3nt: TGTGCCAGTCCGGGACAGGGGGCTCACGAGCAGTACTTC
v_gene: TRBV4-2; j_gene: TRBJ2-4; abundance: .; d_gene: .; CDR3aa: CASSQEAGGGNILYF; CDR3nt: TGTGCCAGCAGCCAAGAGGCCGGGGGCGGAAACATTCTGTACTTC
v_gene: TRBV4-3; j_gene: TRBJ2-1; abundance: .; d_gene: TRBD1; CDR3aa: CASSQDSRTGLPKEQFF; CDR3nt: TGCGCCAGCAGCCAAGATTCAAGGACAGGGTTACCCAAGGAGCAGTTCTTC
v_gene: TRBV7-2; j_gene: TRBJ2-1; abundance: .; d_gene: TRBD2; CDR3aa: CASSLIGGRAGYNEQFF; CDR3nt: TGTGCCAGCAGCTTAATTGGCGGGAGGGCGGGTTACAATGAGCAGTTCTTC
v_gene: TRBV7-2; j_gene: TRBJ2-5; abundance: .; d_gene: TRBD2; CDR3aa: CASSLARTSGNQETQYF; CDR3nt: TGTGCCAGCAGCTTAGCTCGGACTAGCGGGAACCAAGAGACCCAGTACTTC
v_gene: TRBV14; j_gene: TRBJ2-7; abundance: few; d_gene: TRBD1; CDR3aa: CASSHGTGRREQYF; CDR3nt: TGTGCCAGCAGCCACGGGACAGGGCGGAGGGAGCAGTACTTC
v_gene: TRBV29-1; j_gene: TRBJ2-7; abundance: .; d_gene: .; CDR3aa: CSVRTRGSSAEQYF; CDR3nt: TGCAGCGTAAGAACCCGGGGGAGCTCAGCCGAGCAGTACTTC
v_gene: TRBV25-1; j_gene: TRBJ2-7; abundance: .; d_gene: .; CDR3aa: CASSEEQGSYEQYF; CDR3nt: TGTGCCAGCAGTGAGGAACAGGGATCCTACGAGCAGTACTTC
v_gene: TRBV5-1; j_gene: TRBJ2-7; abundance: .; d_gene: TRBD1; CDR3aa: CASSPQTGPYEQYF; CDR3nt: TGCGCCAGCAGCCCGCAGACAGGGCCCTACGAGCAGTACTTC
v_gene: TRBV5-1; j_gene: TRBJ1-2; abundance: .; d_gene: TRBD1; CDR3aa: CASSHGQDHYGYTF; CDR3nt: TGCGCCAGCAGCCACGGACAGGACCACTATGGCTACACCTTC
v_gene: TRBV20-1; j_gene: TRBJ2-5; abundance: few; d_gene: TRBD1; CDR3aa: CSATKTGGVTYNEQYF; CDR3nt: TGCAGTGCTACCAAGACAGGGGGAGTAACCTACAATGAGCAGTACTTC
v_gene: TRBV5-1; j_gene: TRBJ2-3; abundance: many; d_gene: .; CDR3aa: CASSYRSDTQYF; CDR3nt: TGCGCCAGCAGTTATAGGTCGGATACGCAGTATTTT
v_gene: TRBV7-2; j_gene: TRBJ2-5; abundance: .; d_gene: .; CDR3aa: CASRDETQYF; CDR3nt: TGTGCCAGCAGAGACGAGACCCAGTACTTC
v_gene: TRBV6-1; j_gene: TRBJ2-3; abundance: .; d_gene: .; CDR3aa: CASSVYLQDPDTQYF; CDR3nt: TGTGCCAGCAGTGTGTATCTACAGGATCCAGATACGCAGTATTTT
v_gene: TRBV20-1; j_gene: TRBJ2-1; abundance: .; d_gene: TRBD2; CDR3aa: CSARGPGGGETQFF; CDR3nt: TGCAGTGCTAGAGGCCCCGGCGGGGGTGAGACCCAGTTCTTC
v_gene: TRBV12-3/TRBV12-4; j_gene: TRBJ2-7; abundance: .; d_gene: .; CDR3aa: CVSSFRAFSYEQYF; CDR3nt: TGTGTCAGCAGTTTTCGGGCATTCTCCTACGAGCAGTACTTC